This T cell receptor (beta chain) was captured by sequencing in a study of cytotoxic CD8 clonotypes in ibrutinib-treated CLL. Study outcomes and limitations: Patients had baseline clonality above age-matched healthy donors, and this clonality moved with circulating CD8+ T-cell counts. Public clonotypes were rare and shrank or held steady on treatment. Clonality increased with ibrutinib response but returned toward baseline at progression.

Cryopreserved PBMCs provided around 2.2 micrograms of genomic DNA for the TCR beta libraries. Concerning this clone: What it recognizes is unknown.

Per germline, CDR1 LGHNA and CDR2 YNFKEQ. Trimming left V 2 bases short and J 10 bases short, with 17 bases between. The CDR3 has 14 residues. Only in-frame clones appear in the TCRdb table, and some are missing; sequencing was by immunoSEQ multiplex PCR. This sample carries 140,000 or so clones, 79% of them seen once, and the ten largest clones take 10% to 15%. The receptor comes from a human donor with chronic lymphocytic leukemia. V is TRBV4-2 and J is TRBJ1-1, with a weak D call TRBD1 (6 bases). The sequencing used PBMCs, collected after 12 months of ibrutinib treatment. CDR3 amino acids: CASSQPGGARRAFF. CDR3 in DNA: TGTGCCAGCAGCCAACCGGGGGGGGCTAGGAGAGCTTTCTTT.